This T cell receptor (beta chain) was captured in a study of T-cell reconstitution after alpha-beta-depleted transplantation in children. This clonotype was seen a few times. Library preparation (for TCRbeta) was performed with unique molecular identifiers. TCRdb reprocessed the PCR reads via MiXCR and lists one record per CDR3 protein. The sample lists over 200,000 distinct CDR3 sequences; about 9.5% were seen once. The receptor's source is a human donor who donated a stem cell graft to a child with acute lymphoblastic leukemia. The sample here was PBMCs from the stem cell graft donor, taken from the stem cell graft.

The DNA of the CDR3 is TGTGCCAGCAGCTCCATCGGGACAGAGAACAATCAGCCCCAGCATTTT. It encodes CASSSIGTENNQPQHF. This rearrangement joins TRBV7-9 to TRBJ1-5, with 7 bases that match TRBD1. CDR1 and CDR2 (germline): SEHNR, FQNEAQ (reference sequence). After removal of 4 bases from V and 3 bases from J, the junction contained 9 bases not matched to a gene. There are 16 residues in the CDR3.